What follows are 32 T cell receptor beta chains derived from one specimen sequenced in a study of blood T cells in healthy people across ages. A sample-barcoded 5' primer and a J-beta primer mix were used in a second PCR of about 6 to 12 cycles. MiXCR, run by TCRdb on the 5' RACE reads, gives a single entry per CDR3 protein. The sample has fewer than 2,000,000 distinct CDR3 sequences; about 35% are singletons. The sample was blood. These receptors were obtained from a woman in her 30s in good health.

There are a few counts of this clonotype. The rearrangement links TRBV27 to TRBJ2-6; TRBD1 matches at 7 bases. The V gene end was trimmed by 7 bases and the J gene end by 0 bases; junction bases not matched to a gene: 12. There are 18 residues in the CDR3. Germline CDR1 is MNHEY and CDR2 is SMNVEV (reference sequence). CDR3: CASTMDRSGSSGANVLTF. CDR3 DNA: TGTGCCAGCACCATGGACAGGTCCGGCTCCTCTGGGGCCAACGTCCTGACTTTC.

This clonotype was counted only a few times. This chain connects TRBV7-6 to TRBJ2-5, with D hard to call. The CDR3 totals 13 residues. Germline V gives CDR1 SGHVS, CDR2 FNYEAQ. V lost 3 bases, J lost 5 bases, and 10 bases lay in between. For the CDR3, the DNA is TGTGCCAGCAGCTTCGCGAAGGCGGAGACCCAGTACTTC. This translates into CASSFAKAETQYF. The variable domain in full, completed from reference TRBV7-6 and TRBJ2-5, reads GAGVSQSPRYKVTKRGQDVALRCDPISGHVSLYWYRQALGQGPEFLTYFNYEAQQDKSGLPNDRFSAERPEGSISTLTIQRTEQRDSAMYRCASSFAKAETQYFGPGTRLLVL.

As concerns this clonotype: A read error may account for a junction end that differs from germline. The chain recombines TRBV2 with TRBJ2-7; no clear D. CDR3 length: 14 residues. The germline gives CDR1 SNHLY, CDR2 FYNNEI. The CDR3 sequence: CASSENGLSYEQYF. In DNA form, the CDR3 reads TGTGCCAGCAGTGAGAACGGGCTCTCCTACGAACAGTACTTC. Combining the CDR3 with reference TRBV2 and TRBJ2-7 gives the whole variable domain EPEVTQTPSHQVTQMGQEVILRCVPISNHLYFYWYRQILGQKVEFLVSFYNNEISEKSEIFDDQFSVERPDGSNFTLKIRSTKLEDSAMYFCASSENGLSYEQYFGPGTRLTVT.

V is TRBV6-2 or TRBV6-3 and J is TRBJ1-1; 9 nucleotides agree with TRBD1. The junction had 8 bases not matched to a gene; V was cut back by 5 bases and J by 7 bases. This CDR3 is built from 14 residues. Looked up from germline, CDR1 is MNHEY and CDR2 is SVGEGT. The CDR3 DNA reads TGTGCCAGCAGTCAAACAGGGGGCATTAGTGAAGCTTTCTTT. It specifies CASSQTGGISEAFF.

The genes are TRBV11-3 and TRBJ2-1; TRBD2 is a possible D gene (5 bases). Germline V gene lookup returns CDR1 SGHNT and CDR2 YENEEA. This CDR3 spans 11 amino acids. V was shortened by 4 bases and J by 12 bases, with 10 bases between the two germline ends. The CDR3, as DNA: TGTGCCAGCAGCTCTAGCTATGGGCAGTTCTTC. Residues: CASSSSYGQFF.

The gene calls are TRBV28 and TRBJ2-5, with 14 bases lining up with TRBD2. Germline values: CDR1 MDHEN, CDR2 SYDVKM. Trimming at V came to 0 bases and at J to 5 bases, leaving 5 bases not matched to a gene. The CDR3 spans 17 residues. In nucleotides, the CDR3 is TGTGCCAGCAGTTTATGGACTAGCGGGAGGGCCCAGGAGACCCAGTACTTC. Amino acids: CASSLWTSGRAQETQYF. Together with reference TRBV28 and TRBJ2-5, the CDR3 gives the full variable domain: DVKVTQSSRYLVKRTGEKVFLECVQDMDHENMFWYRQDPGLGLRLIYFSYDVKMKEKGDIPEGYSVSREKKERFSLILESASTNQTSMYLCASSLWTSGRAQETQYFGPGTRLLVL.

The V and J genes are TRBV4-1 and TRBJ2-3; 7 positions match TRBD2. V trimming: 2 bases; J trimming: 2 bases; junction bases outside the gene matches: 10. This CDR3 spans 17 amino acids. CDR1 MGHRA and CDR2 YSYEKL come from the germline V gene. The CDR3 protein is CASSQLPGGTATDTQYF. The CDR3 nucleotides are TGCGCCAGCAGCCAATTACCGGGGGGTACAGCCACAGATACGCAGTATTTT.

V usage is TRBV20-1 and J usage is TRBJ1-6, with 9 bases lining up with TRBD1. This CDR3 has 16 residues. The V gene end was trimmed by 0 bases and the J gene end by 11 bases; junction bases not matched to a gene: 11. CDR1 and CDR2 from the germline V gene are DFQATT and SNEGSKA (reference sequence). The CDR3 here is CSARDPKTGGNPPLHF. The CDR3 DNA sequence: TGCAGTGCTAGAGATCCGAAGACAGGGGGGAATCCACCCCTCCACTTT.

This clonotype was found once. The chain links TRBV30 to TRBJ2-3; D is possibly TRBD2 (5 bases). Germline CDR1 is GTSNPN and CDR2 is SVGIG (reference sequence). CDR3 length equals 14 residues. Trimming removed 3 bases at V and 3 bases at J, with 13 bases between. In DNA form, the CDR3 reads TGTGCCTGGAGCACAGAGAGGGTAACAGATACGCAGTATTTT. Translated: CAWSTERVTDTQYF.

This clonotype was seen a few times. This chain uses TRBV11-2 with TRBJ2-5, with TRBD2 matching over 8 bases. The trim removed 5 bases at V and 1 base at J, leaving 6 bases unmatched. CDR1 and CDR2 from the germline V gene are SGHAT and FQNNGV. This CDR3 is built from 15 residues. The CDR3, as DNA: TGTGCCAGCAGCGCCGGGACTAGATTCCAAGAGACCCAGTACTTC. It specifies CASSAGTRFQETQYF.

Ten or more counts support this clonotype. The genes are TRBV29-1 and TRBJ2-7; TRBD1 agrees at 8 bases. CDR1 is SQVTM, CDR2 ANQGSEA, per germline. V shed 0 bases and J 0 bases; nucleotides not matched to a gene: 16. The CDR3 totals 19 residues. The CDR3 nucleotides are TGCAGCGTTGAAGATTCCGGACAGGGAAAGTCCCCGCTCTCCTACGAGCAGTACTTC. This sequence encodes CSVEDSGQGKSPLSYEQYF.

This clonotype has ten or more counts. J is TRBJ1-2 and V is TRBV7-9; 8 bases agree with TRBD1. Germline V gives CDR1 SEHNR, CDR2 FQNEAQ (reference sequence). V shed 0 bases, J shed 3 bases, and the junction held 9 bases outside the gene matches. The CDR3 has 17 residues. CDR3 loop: CASSLALTGGEDYGYTF. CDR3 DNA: TGTGCCAGCAGCTTAGCCCTAACAGGGGGAGAGGACTATGGCTACACCTTC.

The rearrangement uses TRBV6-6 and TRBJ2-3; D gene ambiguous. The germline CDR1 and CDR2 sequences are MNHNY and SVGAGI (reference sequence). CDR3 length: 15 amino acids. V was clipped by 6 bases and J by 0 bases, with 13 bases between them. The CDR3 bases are TGTGCCAGCAGGCGTCATCGTATTAGCACAGATACGCAGTATTTT. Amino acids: CASRRHRISTDTQYF.

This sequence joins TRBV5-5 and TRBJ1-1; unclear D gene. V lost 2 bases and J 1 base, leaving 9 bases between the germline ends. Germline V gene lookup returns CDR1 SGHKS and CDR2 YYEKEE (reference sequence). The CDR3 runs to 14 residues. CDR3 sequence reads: CASSFLMGNTEAFF. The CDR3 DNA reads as TGTGCCAGCAGCTTTCTTATGGGGAACACTGAAGCTTTCTTT.

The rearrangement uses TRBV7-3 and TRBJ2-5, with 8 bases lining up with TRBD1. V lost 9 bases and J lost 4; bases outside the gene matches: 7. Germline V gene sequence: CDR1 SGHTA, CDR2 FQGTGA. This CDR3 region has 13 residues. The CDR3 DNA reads TGTGCCAGGCCCGACAGGGGAGGAGAGACCCAGTACTTC. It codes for CARPDRGGETQYF. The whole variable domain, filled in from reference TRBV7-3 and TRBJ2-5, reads GAGVSQTPSNKVTEKGKYVELRCDPISGHTALYWYRQSLGQGPEFLIYFQGTGAADDSGLPNDRFFAVRPEGSVSTLKIQRTERGDSAVYLCARPDRGGETQYFGPGTRLLVL.

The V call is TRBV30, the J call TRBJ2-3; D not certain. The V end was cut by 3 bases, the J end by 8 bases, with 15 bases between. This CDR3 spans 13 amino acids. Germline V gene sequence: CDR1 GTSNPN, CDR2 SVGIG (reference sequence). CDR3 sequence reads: CAWSDSLAATQYF. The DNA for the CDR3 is TGTGCCTGGAGCGATTCACTCGCGGCTACGCAGTATTTT. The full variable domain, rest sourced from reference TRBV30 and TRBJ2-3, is SQTIHQWPATLVQPVGSPLSLECTVEGTSNPNLYWYRQAAGRGLQLLFYSVGIGQISSEVPQNLSASRPQDRQFILSSKKLLLSDSGFYLCAWSDSLAATQYFGPGTRLTVL.

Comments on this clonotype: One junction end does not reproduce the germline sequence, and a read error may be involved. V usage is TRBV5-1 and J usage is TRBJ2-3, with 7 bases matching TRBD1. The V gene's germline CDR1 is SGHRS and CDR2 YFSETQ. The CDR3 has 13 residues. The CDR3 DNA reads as TGCGCCAGCAAAAGGGGGCGGACAGGTACGCAGTATTTT. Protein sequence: CASKRGRTGTQYF. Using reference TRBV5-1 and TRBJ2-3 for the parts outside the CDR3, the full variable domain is KAGVTQTPRYLIKTRGQQVTLSCSPISGHRSVSWYQQTPGQGLQFLFEYFSETQRNKGNFPGRFSGRQFSNSRSEMNVSTLELGDSALYLCASKRGRTGTQYFGPGTRLTVL.

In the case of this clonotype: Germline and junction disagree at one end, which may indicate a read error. CDR3 in amino acids: CASSVGPGGNTDTRYF. The CDR3 DNA follows: TGTGCCAGCAGCGTAGGCCCGGGCGGGAACACAGATACGCGGTATTTT. The chain employs TRBV9 and TRBJ2-3; maybe TRBD2 (6 bases). This CDR3 spans 16 amino acids. The germline CDR1 and CDR2 sequences are SGDLS and YYNGEE.

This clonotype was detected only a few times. CDR3 in DNA: TGTGCCATCAGAGAACCCACAGGGGGCTATGGGGAGCAGTACTTC. Translation: CAIREPTGGYGEQYF. The J gene is TRBJ2-7, the V gene TRBV10-3; 9 nucleotides line up with TRBD1. J gave up 7 bases and V 6 bases, and 13 bases lay outside the gene matches. This CDR3 region has 15 residues. The V gene's germline CDR1 is ENHRY and CDR2 SYGVKD.

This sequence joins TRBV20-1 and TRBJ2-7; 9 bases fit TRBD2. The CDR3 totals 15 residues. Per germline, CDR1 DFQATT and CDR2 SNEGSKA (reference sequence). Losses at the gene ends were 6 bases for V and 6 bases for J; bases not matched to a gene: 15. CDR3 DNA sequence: TGCAGTGCCCCACAAAGGGCGGGAGGGCCGGGCGAGCAGTACTTC. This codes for CSAPQRAGGPGEQYF.

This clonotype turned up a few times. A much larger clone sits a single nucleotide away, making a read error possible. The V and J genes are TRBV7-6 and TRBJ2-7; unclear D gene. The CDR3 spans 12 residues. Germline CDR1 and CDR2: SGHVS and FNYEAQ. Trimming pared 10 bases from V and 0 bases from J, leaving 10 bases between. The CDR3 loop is CANSFYSYEQYF. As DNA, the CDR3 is TGTGCCAACAGTTTTTACTCCTACGAGCAGTACTTC.

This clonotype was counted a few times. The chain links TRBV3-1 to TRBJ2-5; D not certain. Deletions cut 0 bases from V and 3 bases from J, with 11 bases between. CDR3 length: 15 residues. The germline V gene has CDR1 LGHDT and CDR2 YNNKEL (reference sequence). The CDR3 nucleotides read TGTGCCAGCAGCCAAGATTCCCAACAAGAAGAGACCCAGTACTTC. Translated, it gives CASSQDSQQEETQYF.

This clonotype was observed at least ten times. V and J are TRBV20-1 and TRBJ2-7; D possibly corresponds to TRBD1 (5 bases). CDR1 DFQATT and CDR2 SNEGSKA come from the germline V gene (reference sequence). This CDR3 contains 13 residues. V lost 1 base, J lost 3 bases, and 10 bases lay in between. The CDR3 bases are TGCAGTGCTAGAGTAACAGGATACTACGAGCAGTACTTC. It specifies CSARVTGYYEQYF.

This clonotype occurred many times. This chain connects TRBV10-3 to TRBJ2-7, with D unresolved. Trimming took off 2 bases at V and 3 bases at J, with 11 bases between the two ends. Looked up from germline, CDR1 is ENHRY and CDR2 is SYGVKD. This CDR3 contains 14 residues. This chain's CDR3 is CAISEGYKNYEQYF. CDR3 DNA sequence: TGTGCCATCAGTGAGGGCTACAAGAACTACGAGCAGTACTTC.

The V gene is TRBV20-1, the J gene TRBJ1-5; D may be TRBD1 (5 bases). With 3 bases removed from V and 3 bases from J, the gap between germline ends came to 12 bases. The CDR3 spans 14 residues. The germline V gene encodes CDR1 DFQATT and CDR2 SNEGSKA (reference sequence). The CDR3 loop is CSARYGHPNQPQHF. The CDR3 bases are TGCAGTGCTAGGTACGGACATCCCAATCAGCCCCAGCATTTT.

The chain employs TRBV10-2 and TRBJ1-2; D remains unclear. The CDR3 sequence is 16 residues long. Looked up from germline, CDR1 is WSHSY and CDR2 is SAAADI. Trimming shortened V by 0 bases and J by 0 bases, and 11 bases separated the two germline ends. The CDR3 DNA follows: TGCGCCAGCAGTGAGTCGTGGCAGAATACTAACTATGGCTACACCTTC. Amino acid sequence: CASSESWQNTNYGYTF.

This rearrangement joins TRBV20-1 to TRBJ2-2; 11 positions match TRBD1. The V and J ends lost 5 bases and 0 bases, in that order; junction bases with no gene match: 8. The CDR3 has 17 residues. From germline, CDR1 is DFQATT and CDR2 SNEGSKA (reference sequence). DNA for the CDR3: TGCAGTGCTCAAGGACAGGGGGCGTTCGCGAACACCGGGGAGCTGTTTTTT. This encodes CSAQGQGAFANTGELFF.

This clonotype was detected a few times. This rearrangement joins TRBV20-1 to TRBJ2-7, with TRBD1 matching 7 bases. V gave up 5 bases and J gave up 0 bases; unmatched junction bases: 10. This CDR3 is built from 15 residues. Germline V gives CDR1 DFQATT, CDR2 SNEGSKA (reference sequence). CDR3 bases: TGCAGTGCTTACGTACGGGGACAGAACTCCTACGAGCAGTACTTC. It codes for CSAYVRGQNSYEQYF.

DNA of the CDR3: TGCGCCAGCAGCCAAGGGGGGACAGGCGGAGATACGCAGTATTTT. Residues: CASSQGGTGGDTQYF. V usage is TRBV4-3 and J usage is TRBJ2-3; 8 bases map to TRBD1. V trimming: 1 base; J trimming: 5 bases; junction bases outside the gene matches: 5. Germline V gives CDR1 LGHNA, CDR2 YSLEER. The CDR3 runs to 15 residues.

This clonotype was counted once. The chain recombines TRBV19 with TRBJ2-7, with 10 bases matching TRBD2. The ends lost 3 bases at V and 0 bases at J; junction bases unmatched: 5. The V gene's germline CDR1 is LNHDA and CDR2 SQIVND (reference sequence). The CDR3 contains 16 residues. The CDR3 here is CASSMERTSGSYEQYF. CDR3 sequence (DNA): TGTGCCAGTAGTATGGAAAGGACTAGCGGCTCCTACGAGCAGTACTTC.

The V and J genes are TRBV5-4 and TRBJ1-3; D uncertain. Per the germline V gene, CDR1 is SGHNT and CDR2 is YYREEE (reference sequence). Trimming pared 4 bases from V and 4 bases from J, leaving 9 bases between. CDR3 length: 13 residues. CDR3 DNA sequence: TGTGCCAGCAGCACGGTCGTGGGAAACACCATATATTTT. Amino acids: CASSTVVGNTIYF.

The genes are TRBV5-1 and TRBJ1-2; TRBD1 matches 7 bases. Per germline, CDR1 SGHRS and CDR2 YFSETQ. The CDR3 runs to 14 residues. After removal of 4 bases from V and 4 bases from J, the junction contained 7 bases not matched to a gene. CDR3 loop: CASSETGISYGYTF. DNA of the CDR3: TGCGCCAGCAGCGAGACAGGGATCAGCTATGGCTACACCTTC.